The TCR beta chain under discussion was sequenced for a study of OX40 agonist ivuxolimab in advanced cancers. For the study at large: Patients received intravenous ivuxolimab every 2 weeks at 0.01 to 10 mg/kg. The group had a mean age of 60 years, ranged from about 20 to 79, and was approximately 81% male. Notes on the study in general: Among expanded peripheral T cells, antigen specificity went undetermined.

Comment on this clone: Its specificity is not known.

CDR1 is MNHEY and CDR2 is SMNVEV in the germline V gene (reference sequence). This CDR3 is 12 amino acids long. V was trimmed by 4 bases and J by 9 bases, leaving 10 bases between them. The protocol was immunoSEQ multiplex PCR, while the TCRdb copy is restricted to in-frame clones and leaves out a portion. Altogether tens of thousands of clones are present, around 89% being singletons, with the ten largest covering roughly 9.7%. The clonotype was recovered from an adult with an advanced solid tumor such as melanoma, head and neck, liver or kidney cancer. The sequences come from CD4+ or CD8+ T cells sorted from blood, collected in a trial of the OX40 agonist ivuxolimab. The chain is built from TRBV27 and TRBJ1-5; D uncertain. In DNA form, the CDR3 reads TGTGCCAGCAGTTACGCCCTGGGGCCCCAGCATTTT. Translation gives CASSYALGPQHF.